The present entry profiles one T cell receptor beta chain with its context. The data were taken from a study of memory CD4+ T cells and cytomegalovirus serostatus. About the study: Donors were healthy Belgian adults, 9 CMV seropositive and around 24 seronegative.

Libraries were prepared by immunoSEQ multiplex PCR; TCRdb keeps only in-frame clonotypes and omits some of them. The sample has about 57,000 clones; 65% to 80% are singletons. The sort gate was single viable CD3+CD4+CD8-CD45RO+ cells for memory CD4+ T cells. CD4+ T cells were isolated by positive magnetic selection. V was cut by 3 bases and J by 2 bases, with 8 bases left in between. Germline V gene sequence: CDR1 SNHLY, CDR2 FYNNEI. The CDR3 runs to 13 residues. This receptor was obtained from an adult in good health and CMV-seronegative. The rearrangement joins TRBV2 to TRBJ2-7, with D perhaps TRBD1 (6 bases). Sequencing was done on a sample of memory CD4+ T cells from blood. This CDR3 is CASSDGTTYEQYF. The CDR3 DNA reads as TGTGCCAGCAGTGACGGGACAACCTACGAGCAGTACTTC.